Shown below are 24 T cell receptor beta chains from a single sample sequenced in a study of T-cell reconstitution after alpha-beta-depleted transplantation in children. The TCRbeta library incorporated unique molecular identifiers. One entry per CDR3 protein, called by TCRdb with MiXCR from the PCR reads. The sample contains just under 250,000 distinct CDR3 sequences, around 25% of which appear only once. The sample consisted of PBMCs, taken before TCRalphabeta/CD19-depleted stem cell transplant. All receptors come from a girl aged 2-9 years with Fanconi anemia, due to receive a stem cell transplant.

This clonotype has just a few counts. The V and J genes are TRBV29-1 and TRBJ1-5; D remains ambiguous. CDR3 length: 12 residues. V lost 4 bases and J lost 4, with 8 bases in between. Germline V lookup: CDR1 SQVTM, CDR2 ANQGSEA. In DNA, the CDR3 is TGCAGCGTTGGAGCGGGGAATCAGCCCCAGCATTTT. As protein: CSVGAGNQPQHF.

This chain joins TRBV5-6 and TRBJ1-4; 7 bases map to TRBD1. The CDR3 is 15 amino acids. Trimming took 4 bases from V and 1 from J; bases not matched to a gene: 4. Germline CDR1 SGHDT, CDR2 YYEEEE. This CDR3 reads CASSLGQLTNEKLFF. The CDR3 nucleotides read TGTGCCAGCAGCCTGGGACAGCTAACTAATGAAAAACTGTTTTTT.

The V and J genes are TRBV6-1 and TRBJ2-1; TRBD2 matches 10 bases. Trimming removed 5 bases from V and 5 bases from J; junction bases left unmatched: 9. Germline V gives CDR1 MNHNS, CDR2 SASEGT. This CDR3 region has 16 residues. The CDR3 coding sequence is TGTGCCAGCAGTCCCGTAGCGGGAGGCCTTCACAATGAGCAGTTCTTC. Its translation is CASSPVAGGLHNEQFF.

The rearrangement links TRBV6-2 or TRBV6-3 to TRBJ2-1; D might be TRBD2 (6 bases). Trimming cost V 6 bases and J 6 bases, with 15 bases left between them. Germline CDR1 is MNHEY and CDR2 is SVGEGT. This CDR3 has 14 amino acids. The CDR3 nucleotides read TGTGCCAGCAGACCCGGGACTTTTGTCAATGAGCAGTTCTTC. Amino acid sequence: CASRPGTFVNEQFF.

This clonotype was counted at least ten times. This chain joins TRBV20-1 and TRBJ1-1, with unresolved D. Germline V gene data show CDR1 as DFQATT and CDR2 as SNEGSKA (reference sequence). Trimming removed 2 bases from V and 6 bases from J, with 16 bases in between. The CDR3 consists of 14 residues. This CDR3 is CSARNSDALPEAFF. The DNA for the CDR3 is TGCAGTGCTAGAAACAGTGACGCGTTGCCTGAAGCTTTCTTT.

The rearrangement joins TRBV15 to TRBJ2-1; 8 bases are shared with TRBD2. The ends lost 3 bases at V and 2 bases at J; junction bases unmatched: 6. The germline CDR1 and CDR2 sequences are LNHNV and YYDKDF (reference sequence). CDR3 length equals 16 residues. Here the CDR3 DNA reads TGTGCCACCAGCAGGGACCCTAGCGGGCCCTACAATGAGCAGTTCTTC. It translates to CATSRDPSGPYNEQFF.

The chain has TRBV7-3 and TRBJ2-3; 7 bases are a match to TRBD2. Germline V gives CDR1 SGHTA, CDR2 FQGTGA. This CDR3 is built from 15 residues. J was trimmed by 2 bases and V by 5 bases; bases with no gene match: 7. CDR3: CASSTGDYSTDTQYF. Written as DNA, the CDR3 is TGTGCCAGCAGCACGGGGGACTATTCCACAGATACGCAGTATTTT.

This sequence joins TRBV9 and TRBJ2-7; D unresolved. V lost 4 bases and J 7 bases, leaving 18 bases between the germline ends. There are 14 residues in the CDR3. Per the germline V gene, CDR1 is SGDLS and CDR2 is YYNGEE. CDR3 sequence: CASSLRTTSLEQYF. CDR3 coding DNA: TGTGCCAGCAGCTTACGTACCACTTCCTTGGAGCAGTACTTC. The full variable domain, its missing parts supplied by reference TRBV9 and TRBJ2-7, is DSGVTQTPKHLITATGQRVTLRCSPRSGDLSVYWYQQSLDQGLQFLIQYYNGEERAKGNILERFSAQQFPDLHSELNLSSLELGDSALYFCASSLRTTSLEQYFGPGTRLTVT.

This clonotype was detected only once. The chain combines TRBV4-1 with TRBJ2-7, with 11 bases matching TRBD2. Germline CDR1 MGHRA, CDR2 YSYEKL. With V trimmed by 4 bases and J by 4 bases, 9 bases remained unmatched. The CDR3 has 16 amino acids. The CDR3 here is CASSPIRLAGIYEQYF. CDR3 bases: TGCGCCAGCAGCCCTATTAGACTAGCGGGGATATACGAGCAGTACTTC.

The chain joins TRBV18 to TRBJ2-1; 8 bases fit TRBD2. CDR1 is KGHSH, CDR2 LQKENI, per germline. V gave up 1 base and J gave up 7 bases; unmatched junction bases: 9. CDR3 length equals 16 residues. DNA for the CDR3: TGTGCCAGCTCACCACGGACCGGGACTAGGGTAAATGAGCAGTTCTTC. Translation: CASSPRTGTRVNEQFF. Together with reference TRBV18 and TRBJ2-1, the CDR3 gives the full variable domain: NAGVMQNPRHLVRRRGQEARLRCSPMKGHSHVYWYRQLPEEGLKFMVYLQKENIIDESGMPKERFSAEFPKEGPSILRIQQVVRGDSAAYFCASSPRTGTRVNEQFFGPGTRLTVL.

The DNA of the CDR3 is TGCAGTGCTAGCCGACTTGTGATTAGCGGGGGTCCCTACAATGAGCAGTTCTTC. This sequence encodes CSASRLVISGGPYNEQFF. The chain uses TRBV20-1 and TRBJ2-1; TRBD2 agrees at 9 bases. The CDR3 covers 18 residues. CDR1 DFQATT and CDR2 SNEGSKA come from the germline V gene (reference sequence). V lost 3 bases, J lost 2 bases, and 14 bases stayed unmatched.

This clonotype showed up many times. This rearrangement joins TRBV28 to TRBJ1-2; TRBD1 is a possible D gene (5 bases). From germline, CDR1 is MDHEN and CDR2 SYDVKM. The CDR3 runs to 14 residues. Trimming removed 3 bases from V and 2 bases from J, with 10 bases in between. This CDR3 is CASSFGGKNYGYTF. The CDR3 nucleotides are TGTGCCAGCAGTTTCGGGGGAAAGAACTATGGCTACACCTTC.

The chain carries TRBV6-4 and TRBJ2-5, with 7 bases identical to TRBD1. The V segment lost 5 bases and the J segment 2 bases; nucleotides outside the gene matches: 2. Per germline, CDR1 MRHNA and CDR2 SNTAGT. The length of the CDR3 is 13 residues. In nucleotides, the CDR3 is TGTGCCAGCAGTTGGACAGGACAAGAGACCCAGTACTTC. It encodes CASSWTGQETQYF.

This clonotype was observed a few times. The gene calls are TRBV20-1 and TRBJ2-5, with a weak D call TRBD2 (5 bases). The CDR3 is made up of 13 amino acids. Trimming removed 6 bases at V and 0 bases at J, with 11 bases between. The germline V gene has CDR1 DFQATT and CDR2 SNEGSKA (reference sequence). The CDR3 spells CSAYGGHQETQYF. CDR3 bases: TGCAGTGCGTATGGAGGACACCAAGAGACCCAGTACTTC.

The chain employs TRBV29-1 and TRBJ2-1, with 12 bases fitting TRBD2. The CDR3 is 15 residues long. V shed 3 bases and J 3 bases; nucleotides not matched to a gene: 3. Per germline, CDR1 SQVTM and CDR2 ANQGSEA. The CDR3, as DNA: TGCAGCGTTGAGCCTAGCGGGAGGGACTACAATGAGCAGTTCTTC. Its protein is CSVEPSGRDYNEQFF.

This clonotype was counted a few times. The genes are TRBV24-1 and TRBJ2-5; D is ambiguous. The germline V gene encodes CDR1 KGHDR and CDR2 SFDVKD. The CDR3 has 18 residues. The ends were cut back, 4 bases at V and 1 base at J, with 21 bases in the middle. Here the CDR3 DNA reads TGTGCCACCAGTGACCCCTCGGTCCCCCTGGTGGGCCAAGAGACCCAGTACTTC. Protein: CATSDPSVPLVGQETQYF.

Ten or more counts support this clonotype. As DNA, the CDR3 is TGCAGCGTTGAGGGGACGGCCTCTCAAGAGACCCAGTACTTC. Its translation is CSVEGTASQETQYF. The J gene is TRBJ2-5, the V gene TRBV29-1; D possibly matches TRBD1 or TRBD2 (5 bases each). The germline V and J ends were trimmed by 3 bases and 2 bases, with 13 bases remaining between them. CDR1 is SQVTM, CDR2 ANQGSEA, per germline. The CDR3 contains 14 residues.

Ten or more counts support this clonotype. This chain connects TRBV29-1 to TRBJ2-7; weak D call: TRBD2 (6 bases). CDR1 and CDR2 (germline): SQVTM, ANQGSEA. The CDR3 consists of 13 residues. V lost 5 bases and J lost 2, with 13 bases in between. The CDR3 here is CSVSAGYTYEQYF. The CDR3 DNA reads TGCAGCGTTTCAGCGGGCTATACCTACGAGCAGTACTTC.

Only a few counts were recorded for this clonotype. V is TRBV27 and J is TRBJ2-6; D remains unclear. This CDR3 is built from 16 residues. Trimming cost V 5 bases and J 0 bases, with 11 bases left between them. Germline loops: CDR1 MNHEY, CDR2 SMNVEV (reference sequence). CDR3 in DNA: TGTGCCAGCAGTGTGACACCTTCCTCTGGGGCCAACGTCCTGACTTTC. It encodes CASSVTPSSGANVLTF.

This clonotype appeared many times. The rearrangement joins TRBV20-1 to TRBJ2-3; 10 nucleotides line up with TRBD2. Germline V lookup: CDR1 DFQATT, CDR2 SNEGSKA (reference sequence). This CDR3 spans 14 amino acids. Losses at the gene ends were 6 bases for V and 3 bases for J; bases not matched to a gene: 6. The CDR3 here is CSAKLAGTTDTQYF. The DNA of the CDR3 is TGCAGTGCGAAACTAGCGGGGACAACAGATACGCAGTATTTT.

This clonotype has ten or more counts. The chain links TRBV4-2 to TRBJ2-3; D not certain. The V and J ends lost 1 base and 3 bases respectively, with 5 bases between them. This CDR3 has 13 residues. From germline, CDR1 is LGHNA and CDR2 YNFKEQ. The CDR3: CASSQAFTDTQYF. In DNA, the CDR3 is TGTGCCAGCAGCCAAGCTTTTACAGATACGCAGTATTTT.

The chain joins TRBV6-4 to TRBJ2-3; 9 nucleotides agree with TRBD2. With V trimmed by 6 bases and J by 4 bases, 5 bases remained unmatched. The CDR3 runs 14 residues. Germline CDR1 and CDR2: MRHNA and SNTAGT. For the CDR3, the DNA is TGTGCCAGCAGCTTGACTAGCGGTTCAGATACGCAGTATTTT. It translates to CASSLTSGSDTQYF.

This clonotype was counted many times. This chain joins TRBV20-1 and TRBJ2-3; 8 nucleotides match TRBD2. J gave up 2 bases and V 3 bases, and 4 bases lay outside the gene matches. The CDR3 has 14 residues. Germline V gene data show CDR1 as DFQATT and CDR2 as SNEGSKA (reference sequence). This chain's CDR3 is CSASGTRNTDTQYF. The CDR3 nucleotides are TGCAGTGCTAGCGGGACTAGAAACACAGATACGCAGTATTTT.

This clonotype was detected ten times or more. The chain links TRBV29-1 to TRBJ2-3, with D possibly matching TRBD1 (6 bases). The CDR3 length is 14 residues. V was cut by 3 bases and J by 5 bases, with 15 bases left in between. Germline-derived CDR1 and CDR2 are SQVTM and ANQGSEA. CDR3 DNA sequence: TGCAGCGTTGACCCCACAGGGTTGGTAGATACGCAGTATTTT. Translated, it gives CSVDPTGLVDTQYF.